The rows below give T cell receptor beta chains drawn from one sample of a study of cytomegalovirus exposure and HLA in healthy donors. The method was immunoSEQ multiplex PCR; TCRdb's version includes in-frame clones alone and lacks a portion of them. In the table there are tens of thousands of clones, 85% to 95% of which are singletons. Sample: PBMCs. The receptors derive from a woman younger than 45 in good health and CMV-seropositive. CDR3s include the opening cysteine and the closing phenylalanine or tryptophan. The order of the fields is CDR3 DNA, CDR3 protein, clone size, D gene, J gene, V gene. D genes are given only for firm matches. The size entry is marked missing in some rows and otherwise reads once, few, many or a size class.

DNA: TGTGCCAGCAGCGGCGGGACTAGCGGTAATGAGCAGTTCTTC
CDR3: CASSGGTSGNEQFF
size: .
D: TRBD2
J: TRBJ2-1
V: TRBV9

DNA: TGTGCCAGTAGTATAGATCTAGGTACTAACTACAATGAGCAGTTCTTC
CDR3: CASSIDLGTNYNEQFF
size: .
D: .
J: TRBJ2-1
V: TRBV19

DNA: TGTGCCAGTAGTCGGGGACAGGGTGAGACCCAGTACTTC
CDR3: CASSRGQGETQYF
size: .
D: TRBD1
J: TRBJ2-5
V: TRBV19

DNA: TGTGCCAGTAGTATTGGTTCAGGGGGAAGAAGCGAGCAGTACTTC
CDR3: CASSIGSGGRSEQYF
size: .
D: TRBD1
J: TRBJ2-7
V: TRBV19

DNA: TGTGCCAGCAGTATCGGGGGGACAAACTACGAGCAGTACTTC
CDR3: CASSIGGTNYEQYF
size: .
D: .
J: TRBJ2-7
V: TRBV5-5

DNA: TGTGCCAGCACACTAGCGGGAGGAAATGAGCAGTTCTTC
CDR3: CASTLAGGNEQFF
size: .
D: TRBD2
J: TRBJ2-1
V: TRBV6-5

DNA: TGTGCCAGCAGCTCGCGACTTAGCACCGGGGAGCTGTTTTTT
CDR3: CASSSRLSTGELFF
size: .
D: .
J: TRBJ2-2
V: TRBV7-2

DNA: TGTGCCAGCAGTCCGAACACGAGCGGGAGACGGGAGACCCAGTACTTC
CDR3: CASSPNTSGRRETQYF
size: .
D: TRBD2
J: TRBJ2-5
V: TRBV28

DNA: TGTGCCAGCTCACCACCCGAGGACACTGAAGCTTTCTTT
CDR3: CASSPPEDTEAFF
size: .
D: .
J: TRBJ1-1
V: TRBV18

DNA: TGTGCCAGCAGTCTGGGACTAGCGCCATCCTACAATGAGCAGTTCTTC
CDR3: CASSLGLAPSYNEQFF
size: .
D: TRBD2
J: TRBJ2-1
V: TRBV7-9

DNA: TGTGCCTGGAGTGCCAGGGGGCTTCTGAACACTGAAGCTTTCTTT
CDR3: CAWSARGLLNTEAFF
size: .
D: TRBD1
J: TRBJ1-1
V: TRBV30

DNA: TGTGCCTGGAAAAGGGGCGGGGCTGGGGCCAACGTCCTGACTTTC
CDR3: CAWKRGGAGANVLTF
size: .
D: .
J: TRBJ2-6
V: TRBV30

DNA: TGTGCCAGTAGTATAGGGACAGAGAACACTGAAGCTTTCTTT
CDR3: CASSIGTENTEAFF
size: .
D: .
J: TRBJ1-1
V: TRBV19

DNA: TGTGCCAGCAGCTTGGCCGGGGACAGAATCTACGAGCAGTACTTC
CDR3: CASSLAGDRIYEQYF
size: few
D: TRBD1
J: TRBJ2-7
V: TRBV5-4

DNA: TGCGCCAGCAGCACCCGACAGGGTGGTGAAGGCGCGAACACCGGGGAGCTGTTTTTT
CDR3: CASSTRQGGEGANTGELFF
size: .
D: TRBD1
J: TRBJ2-2
V: TRBV5-1

DNA: TGCGCCAGCAGTTTACAGGGTGGGGCCCAAGAGACCCAGTACTTC
CDR3: CASSLQGGAQETQYF
size: .
D: .
J: TRBJ2-5
V: TRBV4-1

DNA: TGCGCCAGCAGCCAAGATCAGACTAGCGCAAACTACGAGCAGTACTTC
CDR3: CASSQDQTSANYEQYF
size: .
D: TRBD2
J: TRBJ2-7
V: TRBV4-1

DNA: TGTGCCAGCACTGGGACTCTTGGGGAAAAACTGTTTTTT
CDR3: CASTGTLGEKLFF
size: .
D: .
J: TRBJ1-4
V: TRBV27

DNA: TGTGCCAGCAGTTTATTCTCTCGGCGGAACCAAGAGACCCAGTACTTC
CDR3: CASSLFSRRNQETQYF
size: .
D: .
J: TRBJ2-5
V: TRBV28

DNA: TGCGCCAGCAGCTTGGCAGGGGCAAAAATGAACACTGAAGCTTTCTTT
CDR3: CASSLAGAKMNTEAFF
size: .
D: .
J: TRBJ1-1
V: TRBV5-1

DNA: TGTGCCAGCGCCGATGAGGGGGGGGACATCTCCTACGAGCAGTACTTC
CDR3: CASADEGGDISYEQYF
size: .
D: .
J: TRBJ2-7
V: TRBV7-9

DNA: TGTGCCAGCAGCTTCCAGCGGGACACCTACGAGCAGTACTTC
CDR3: CASSFQRDTYEQYF
size: .
D: .
J: TRBJ2-7
V: TRBV7-2

DNA: TGTGCCAGCAGCGAGGGGACAGGGGTCGAGCAGTACTTC
CDR3: CASSEGTGVEQYF
size: .
D: TRBD1
J: TRBJ2-7
V: TRBV7-2

DNA: TGTGCCAGCAGCCCGACAGGGGGCGAGAAGCATTTT
CDR3: CASSPTGGEKHF
size: few
D: TRBD1
J: TRBJ1-5
V: TRBV7-2

DNA: TGTGCCAGCAGTTCTAGGACAGGCACAGATACGCAGTATTTT
CDR3: CASSSRTGTDTQYF
size: .
D: .
J: TRBJ2-3
V: TRBV27

DNA: TGTGCCAGTAGGGTAACAGGGGATCAGCCCCAGCATTTT
CDR3: CASRVTGDQPQHF
size: .
D: TRBD1
J: TRBJ1-5
V: TRBV19

DNA: TGTGCCAGCAGGCAAACAGGGTCGGAGACCCAGTACTTC
CDR3: CASRQTGSETQYF
size: .
D: .
J: TRBJ2-5
V: TRBV28

DNA: TGCGCCAGTCGGACGGAGGATTACGAGCAGTACTTC
CDR3: CASRTEDYEQYF
size: .
D: .
J: TRBJ2-7
V: TRBV10-2

DNA: TGTGCCAGCAGGGCCCGCGGCAACCTCTATGGCTACACCTTC
CDR3: CASRARGNLYGYTF
size: .
D: .
J: TRBJ1-2
V: TRBV27

DNA: TGTGCCAGCAGCCTTGGGGGACAGGGTTTTCTTGAGCAGTTCTTC
CDR3: CASSLGGQGFLEQFF
size: .
D: TRBD1
J: TRBJ2-1
V: TRBV11-1

DNA: TGTGCCAGCAGCTTAGCAGGACAGCTACAAGAGACCCAGTACTTC
CDR3: CASSLAGQLQETQYF
size: .
D: .
J: TRBJ2-5
V: TRBV7-9

DNA: TGTGCCATCAGTGAGCCCCCGACAGGGGGCTTGAACGGGGAGCTGTTTTTT
CDR3: CAISEPPTGGLNGELFF
size: .
D: TRBD1
J: TRBJ2-2
V: TRBV10-3

DNA: TGTGCCAGCAGCCCTGAGGCAGGGGCGGTCACTGAAGCTTTCTTT
CDR3: CASSPEAGAVTEAFF
size: .
D: .
J: TRBJ1-1
V: TRBV25-1